This T cell receptor (beta chain) is from a study of response to subunit inactivated influenza vaccine. The study, taken as a whole, reports: The authors suggested that few new T cells are recruited per seasonal influenza vaccination.

The length of the CDR3 is 12 residues. Trimming took off 6 bases at V and 2 bases at J, with 7 bases between the two ends. Germline values: CDR1 KGHDR, CDR2 SFDVKD. On this clonotype: As yet, its antigen is unknown.

TCRdb reprocessed the RT-PCR reads via MiXCR and lists one record per CDR3 protein. The data contain under 200,000 distinct CDR3 sequences, approximately 12% of them singletons. This receptor was taken from a man between 50 and 70 years old who received an inactivated influenza vaccine. The rearrangement joins TRBV24-1 to TRBJ2-7, with D perhaps TRBD1 or TRBD2 (5 bases each). The specimen was CD8+ T cells sorted from PBMCs, collected less than 25 months after vaccination. CDR3 protein: CATSPGPYEQYF. CDR3 sequence (DNA): TGTGCCACCAGTCCGGGGCCCTACGAGCAGTACTTC.